The 29 T cell receptor beta chains reported below all come from one sample, sequenced in a study of cytomegalovirus exposure and HLA in healthy donors. 60 Vbeta and 13 Jbeta primers were used in PCR. TCRdb's table, derived via immunoSEQ multiplex PCR, lists solely in-frame clones and lacks some. The sample gives some 190,000 clones, around 77% of which show up once; under 2% is in the top ten. Specimen: PBMCs. The receptors here all came from a woman in her 30s in good health and CMV-seronegative.

There are a few counts of this clone. V and J are TRBV18 and TRBJ2-1, with D possibly TRBD2 on 5 matching bases. V lost 1 base and J lost 5, with 9 bases in between. CDR1 and CDR2 from the germline V gene are KGHSH and LQKENI. CDR3 length: 14 amino acids. CDR3 region: CASSPQSGHNEQFF. DNA for the CDR3: TGTGCCAGCTCACCACAGAGCGGTCACAATGAGCAGTTCTTC.

The count of this clone is one. This sequence joins TRBV5-1 and TRBJ2-7, with 10 bases identical to TRBD2. Germline V CDR1 and CDR2: SGHRS, YFSETQ. The CDR3 has 15 amino acids. Trimming took 4 bases from V and 7 from J; bases not matched to a gene: 11. This CDR3 is CASSPKRGGPSEQYF. CDR3 DNA: TGCGCCAGCAGCCCTAAGCGGGGGGGGCCTTCAGAGCAGTACTTC.

The rearrangement uses TRBV7-6 and TRBJ2-7, with TRBD1 matching over 9 bases. The CDR3 contains 17 residues. V shed 5 bases and J 0 bases; nucleotides not matched to a gene: 11. Germline CDR1 reads SGHVS; CDR2 reads FNYEAQ. For the CDR3, the DNA is TGTGCCAGCAGCATGGGACAGGGAATACAAGACTCCTACGAGCAGTACTTC. This sequence encodes CASSMGQGIQDSYEQYF.

The rearrangement links TRBV5-1 to TRBJ2-7; perhaps TRBD1 as D (6 bases). Germline CDR1 is SGHRS and CDR2 is YFSETQ. V dropped 4 bases and J dropped 0 bases, with 11 bases sitting between them. The CDR3 covers 14 residues. The CDR3 DNA sequence: TGCGCCAGCAGCACGGGACAAAGCTCCTACGAGCAGTACTTC. Translated: CASSTGQSSYEQYF. Using reference TRBV5-1 and TRBJ2-7 for the parts outside the CDR3, the full variable domain is KAGVTQTPRYLIKTRGQQVTLSCSPISGHRSVSWYQQTPGQGLQFLFEYFSETQRNKGNFPGRFSGRQFSNSRSEMNVSTLELGDSALYLCASSTGQSSYEQYFGPGTRLTVT.

V usage is TRBV9 and J usage is TRBJ2-1; a possible D gene is TRBD2 (5 bases). V lost 0 bases, J lost 10 bases, and 8 bases lay in between. The V gene's germline CDR1 is SGDLS and CDR2 YYNGEE. There are 12 residues in the CDR3. The CDR3 spells CASSVGWEEQFF. Written as DNA, the CDR3 is TGTGCCAGCAGCGTAGGTTGGGAGGAGCAGTTCTTC. The full variable domain, rest sourced from reference TRBV9 and TRBJ2-1, is DSGVTQTPKHLITATGQRVTLRCSPRSGDLSVYWYQQSLDQGLQFLIQYYNGEERAKGNILERFSAQQFPDLHSELNLSSLELGDSALYFCASSVGWEEQFFGPGTRLTVL.

The chain recombines TRBV4-2 with TRBJ1-1; D call uncertain. CDR1 and CDR2 (germline): LGHNA, YNFKEQ. CDR3 length: 14 residues. Trimming stripped 0 bases from V and 4 bases from J, with 9 bases between. The CDR3 nucleotides read TGTGCCAGCAGCCAAGAAGAACAGACCACTGAAGCTTTCTTT. This codes for CASSQEEQTTEAFF.

J is TRBJ2-7 and V is TRBV9; 11 nucleotides align to TRBD1. The germline gives CDR1 SGDLS, CDR2 YYNGEE. V lost 1 base, J lost 4 bases, and 16 bases stayed unmatched. This CDR3 contains 19 residues. CDR3 bases: TGTGCCAGCAGCGTAAGTCCGCTCGGGGGGACAGGGGGTCAATACGAGCAGTACTTC. Residues: CASSVSPLGGTGGQYEQYF.

The chain links TRBV6-6 to TRBJ2-3, with 8 bases aligning to TRBD1. In germline, CDR1 is MNHNY, CDR2 SVGAGI (reference sequence). The CDR3 totals 16 residues. V gave up 2 bases and J gave up 1 base; unmatched junction bases: 5. The CDR3 sequence is CASSYPGQVRTDTQYF. DNA for the CDR3: TGTGCCAGCAGTTACCCGGGACAGGTGCGCACAGATACGCAGTATTTT.

This chain links TRBV5-6 with TRBJ2-1; 11 bases map to TRBD2. The CDR3 is 16 residues long. The germline V gene has CDR1 SGHDT and CDR2 YYEEEE. The J segment lost 5 bases and the V segment lost 2 bases, leaving 6 bases of the junction unmatched. In DNA form, the CDR3 reads TGTGCCAGCAGCTTCGTTCTAGCGGGGGGCGACAATGAGCAGTTCTTC. Protein product: CASSFVLAGGDNEQFF.

This chain links TRBV9 with TRBJ2-1; maybe TRBD1 (5 bases). The CDR3 is 16 residues long. Germline V gene data show CDR1 as SGDLS and CDR2 as YYNGEE. The V end lost 1 base, the J end lost 9 bases, and 20 bases lay between the germline ends. DNA for the CDR3: TGTGCCAGCAGCGTAAGCCCTACTCAGATCCAGGGTGAGCAGTTCTTC. Amino acid sequence: CASSVSPTQIQGEQFF.

This chain connects TRBV2 to TRBJ2-7; D unresolved. The ends were cut back, 4 bases at V and 6 bases at J, with 7 bases in the middle. This CDR3 region has 11 residues. CDR1 SNHLY and CDR2 FYNNEI come from the germline V gene. The DNA of the CDR3 is TGTGCCAGCAGTGGTAGCTCCGAGCAGTACTTC. This translates into CASSGSSEQYF.

Concerning this clone: Distinct nucleotide sequences in the sample also encode this CDR3. The chain couples TRBV6-6 to TRBJ2-5; TRBD2 aligns across 14 bases. Germline loops: CDR1 MNHNY, CDR2 SVGAGI (reference sequence). V lost 5 bases and J lost 2; bases outside the gene matches: 1. The CDR3 runs to 15 residues. As DNA, the CDR3 is TGTGCCAGCAGTGGACTAGCGGGGGGACAAGAGACCCAGTACTTC. Translated: CASSGLAGGQETQYF.

CDR3 loop: CASSVSGAAWDEQFF. DNA of the CDR3: TGTGCCAGCAGCGTGAGCGGGGCAGCTTGGGATGAGCAGTTCTTC. This chain uses TRBV7-3 with TRBJ2-1; 7 positions match TRBD2. The CDR3 totals 15 residues. Losses at the gene ends were 5 bases for V and 8 bases for J; bases not matched to a gene: 12. Per the germline V gene, CDR1 is SGHTA and CDR2 is FQGTGA.

J is TRBJ1-2 and V is TRBV25-1; 9 nucleotides align to TRBD1. The CDR3 totals 13 residues. Germline loops: CDR1 MGHDK, CDR2 SYGVNS. V dropped 6 bases and J dropped 3; count of bases not matched to a gene: 2. As DNA, the CDR3 is TGTGCCAGCAGAACAGGGGGCGACTATGGCTACACCTTC. Translation gives CASRTGGDYGYTF.

This clone was observed a few times. This chain joins TRBV6-5 and TRBJ1-4, with 7 bases identical to TRBD1. Unmatched junction bases numbered 5, after V lost 2 bases and J lost 5 bases. Germline V gene sequence: CDR1 MNHEY, CDR2 SVGAGI. The CDR3 length is 15 residues. The chain's CDR3 is CASSYRGQANEKLFF. The CDR3 region has the DNA TGTGCCAGCAGTTACCGAGGACAGGCGAATGAAAAACTGTTTTTT.

The V gene is TRBV7-9, the J gene TRBJ2-5, with 12 bases lining up with TRBD2. The germline V gene encodes CDR1 SEHNR and CDR2 FQNEAQ (reference sequence). V gave up 4 bases and J gave up 2 bases; unmatched junction bases: 2. The CDR3 is made up of 15 amino acids. CDR3 loop: CASSSTSGGQETQYF. In nucleotides, the CDR3 is TGTGCCAGCAGCTCAACTAGCGGGGGGCAAGAGACCCAGTACTTC.

This rearrangement joins TRBV5-1 to TRBJ2-5; D is uncertain. The CDR3 runs 12 residues. V lost 7 bases to trimming and J lost 4 bases, with 11 bases between them. Germline-derived CDR1 and CDR2 are SGHRS and YFSETQ. The CDR3 DNA reads as TGCGCCAGCCGCAGGTTTGGAGAGACCCAGTACTTC. Its protein is CASRRFGETQYF.

The chain has TRBV7-9 and TRBJ2-7; a possible D gene is TRBD1 (5 bases). The length of the CDR3 is 16 residues. Germline CDR1 SEHNR, CDR2 FQNEAQ (reference sequence). Trimming pared 2 bases from V and 0 bases from J, leaving 14 bases between. The DNA for the CDR3 is TGTGCCAGCAGCTTAATGGGCCAGGGAAGCTCCTACGAGCAGTACTTC. Its protein product is CASSLMGQGSSYEQYF.

The chain combines TRBV6-1 with TRBJ1-5; the D is unclear. The CDR3 runs 12 residues. Germline V gene lookup returns CDR1 MNHNS and CDR2 SASEGT. The germline V and J ends were trimmed by 3 bases and 6 bases, with 6 bases remaining between them. The CDR3 protein is CASSESGQPQHF. The CDR3 DNA reads TGTGCCAGCAGTGAGAGTGGTCAGCCCCAGCATTTT.

Comment on this clone: The sample has other DNA sequences that encode this CDR3 too. The chain employs TRBV18 and TRBJ1-1; the D is unclear. The CDR3 extends over 12 amino acids. V shed 3 bases and J shed 2 bases, with 4 bases lying between them. The V gene's germline CDR1 is KGHSH and CDR2 LQKENI. In DNA, the CDR3 is TGTGCCAGCTCACCCCTAAACACTGAAGCTTTCTTT. It yields the protein CASSPLNTEAFF.

Only a few counts were recorded for this clone. The rearrangement joins TRBV5-1 to TRBJ1-4, with 7 nucleotides matching TRBD1. The CDR3 runs to 15 residues. Losses at the gene ends were 5 bases for V and 4 bases for J; bases not matched to a gene: 8. Germline CDR1 and CDR2: SGHRS and YFSETQ. In DNA, the CDR3 is TGCGCCAGCAGAAGGACAGGCGGAAATAATGAAAAACTGTTTTTT. Encoded protein: CASRRTGGNNEKLFF.

This clone was detected a few times. V usage is TRBV7-9 and J usage is TRBJ1-2; tentatively, D is TRBD1 (6 bases). Trimming removed 5 bases at V and 2 bases at J, with 12 bases between. The CDR3 runs 14 residues. Germline lookup yields CDR1 SEHNR and CDR2 FQNEAQ (reference sequence). The CDR3 DNA follows: TGTGCCAGCAGCCCGCCGGGACACAACTATGGCTACACCTTC. Protein product: CASSPPGHNYGYTF.

The chain is built from TRBV6-1 and TRBJ1-1; TRBD1 matches 7 bases. The germline V gene has CDR1 MNHNS and CDR2 SASEGT. Trimming cost V 6 bases and J 1 base; bases outside gene matches: 8. CDR3 length: 15 amino acids. CDR3 region: CASRTRQGTNTEAFF. The CDR3 DNA is TGTGCCAGCAGGACCCGACAGGGCACGAACACTGAAGCTTTCTTT.

The chain has TRBV10-1 and TRBJ1-3; the match to TRBD1 covers 8 bases. The CDR3 sequence is 15 residues long. Losses at the gene ends were 4 bases for V and 1 base for J; bases not matched to a gene: 3. Germline V gene sequence: CDR1 WNHNN, CDR2 SYGVQD (reference sequence). CDR3 nucleotide sequence: TGCGCCAGCAGTGGGACAGGGAAATCTGGAAACACCATATATTTT. Residues: CASSGTGKSGNTIYF.

The chain couples TRBV2 to TRBJ1-2, with 7 positions matching TRBD1. After removal of 2 bases from V and 0 bases from J, the junction contained 6 bases not matched to a gene. The CDR3 runs 16 residues. Germline lookup yields CDR1 SNHLY and CDR2 FYNNEI. The CDR3 is CASSEYRGGPNYGYTF. The CDR3 DNA reads TGTGCCAGCAGTGAATACAGGGGAGGCCCTAACTATGGCTACACCTTC.

A word on this clone: At the DNA level, this CDR3 is encoded by other sequences in the same sample as well. V usage is TRBV6-1 and J usage is TRBJ1-4; 8 bases align to TRBD1. Losses at the gene ends were 0 bases for V and 5 bases for J; bases not matched to a gene: 5. CDR1 and CDR2 from the germline V gene are MNHNS and SASEGT. The CDR3 length is 16 residues. The CDR3: CASSEARTGRNEKLFF. The DNA for the CDR3 is TGTGCCAGCAGTGAAGCCCGGACAGGGCGGAATGAAAAACTGTTTTTT.

The genes are TRBV5-4 and TRBJ2-1; D might be TRBD2 (7 bases). The CDR3 runs 16 residues. V lost 0 bases and J 2 bases, leaving 12 bases between the germline ends. Germline lookup yields CDR1 SGHNT and CDR2 YYREEE (reference sequence). The CDR3 DNA is TGTGCCAGCAGCTTGGGCGGGGGCGGGGCCTACAATGAGCAGTTCTTC. Protein sequence: CASSLGGGGAYNEQFF.

The J gene is TRBJ2-6, the V gene TRBV2, with D possibly TRBD2 on 6 matching bases. Germline CDR1 and CDR2: SNHLY and FYNNEI. The CDR3 length is 16 residues. Trimming cost V 5 bases and J 0 bases, with 11 bases left between them. The CDR3 here is CASSLSGGSGANVLTF. DNA of the CDR3: TGTGCCAGCAGTCTTAGCGGTGGCTCTGGGGCCAACGTCCTGACTTTC.

J is TRBJ2-4 and V is TRBV27; no clear D. The V and J ends lost 6 bases and 4 bases respectively, with 16 bases between them. The CDR3 contains 15 residues. CDR1 and CDR2 from the germline V gene are MNHEY and SMNVEV (reference sequence). DNA for the CDR3: TGTGCCAGCAGAGCCATATTTAAGCCAAAAAACATTCAGTACTTC. Protein sequence: CASRAIFKPKNIQYF.